These 8 T cell receptor beta chains were all obtained from the same sample, sequenced in a study of OX40 agonist ivuxolimab in advanced cancers. Profiling relied on immunoSEQ multiplex PCR, and the TCRdb table lists in-frame clones only, not all of them. The sample holds 30,000 to 50,000 clones, roughly 90% seen once. Sequencing was performed on CD4+ or CD8+ T cells sorted from blood, taken in a trial of the OX40 agonist ivuxolimab. These receptors were collected from an adult with an advanced solid tumor such as melanoma, head and neck, liver or kidney cancer.

This chain uses TRBV7-8 with TRBJ1-2; maybe TRBD1 (6 bases). This CDR3 comprises 15 residues. From germline, CDR1 is SGHVS and CDR2 FQNEAQ. V was trimmed by 3 bases and J by 4 bases, leaving 15 bases between them. CDR3 residues: CASSFGGGTPYGYTF. CDR3 in DNA: TGTGCCAGCAGCTTTGGGGGGGGGACACCCTATGGCTACACCTTC. Full variable domain (missing parts from reference TRBV7-8 and TRBJ1-2): GAGVSQSPRYKVAKRGQDVALRCDPISGHVSLFWYQQALGQGPEFLTYFQNEAQLDKSGLPSDRFFAERPEGSVSTLKIQRTQQEDSAVYLCASSFGGGTPYGYTFGSGTRLTVV.

The J gene is TRBJ1-1, the V gene TRBV6-5; no reliable D call. The germline V gene has CDR1 MNHEY and CDR2 SVGAGI. The CDR3 totals 12 residues. V lost 4 bases and J lost 3, with 6 bases in between. CDR3 nucleotide sequence: TGTGCCAGCAGTTCTTGGGACACTGAAGCTTTCTTT. It is translated as CASSSWDTEAFF.

The rearrangement uses TRBV11-2 and TRBJ2-2; TRBD1 matches at 9 bases. Germline V gene lookup returns CDR1 SGHAT and CDR2 FQNNGV. The CDR3 loop spans 17 amino acids. V trimming: 3 bases; J trimming: 6 bases; junction bases outside the gene matches: 11. The CDR3 DNA is TGTGCCAGCAGCTTGGGAGGACCGGGACAGGGTCCCGGGGAGCTGTTTTTT. It codes for CASSLGGPGQGPGELFF. Supplemented by reference TRBV11-2 and TRBJ2-2, the full variable domain reads EAGVAQSPRYKIIEKRQSVAFWCNPISGHATLYWYQQILGQGPKLLIQFQNNGVVDDSQLPKDRFSAERLKGVDSTLKIQPAKLEDSAVYLCASSLGGPGQGPGELFFGEGSRLTVL.

There are a few counts of this clone. The rearrangement uses TRBV7-9 and TRBJ1-1, with D maybe TRBD1 (6 bases). With 1 base removed from V and 11 bases from J, the gap between germline ends came to 14 bases. The length of the CDR3 is 13 residues. Germline V lookup: CDR1 SEHNR, CDR2 FQNEAQ (reference sequence). CDR3 in DNA: TGTGCCAGCAGCTTAGAAGGGGGGCGCCGGGCTTTCTTT. It codes for CASSLEGGRRAFF.

The chain links TRBV5-1 to TRBJ1-1, with 10 bases aligning to TRBD1. The junction had 6 bases not matched to a gene; V was cut back by 0 bases and J by 7 bases. The CDR3 extends over 15 amino acids. Germline lookup yields CDR1 SGHRS and CDR2 YFSETQ. CDR3 coding DNA: TGCGCCAGCAGCTTGGTTGCGGGACAGGGGATTGAAGCTTTCTTT. It translates to CASSLVAGQGIEAFF.

The chain has TRBV9 and TRBJ1-6; the D is unclear. Trimming took off 0 bases at V and 9 bases at J, with 10 bases between the two ends. The CDR3 length is 14 residues. Germline V gene data show CDR1 as SGDLS and CDR2 as YYNGEE. The CDR3 loop reads CASSVVAGASPLHF. The CDR3 nucleotides read TGTGCCAGCAGCGTAGTGGCAGGAGCTTCACCCCTCCACTTT. Together with reference TRBV9 and TRBJ1-6, the CDR3 gives the full variable domain: DSGVTQTPKHLITATGQRVTLRCSPRSGDLSVYWYQQSLDQGLQFLIQYYNGEERAKGNILERFSAQQFPDLHSELNLSSLELGDSALYFCASSVVAGASPLHFGNGTRLTVT.

This chain links TRBV19 with TRBJ1-4, with D perhaps matching TRBD1 (5 bases). In germline, CDR1 is LNHDA, CDR2 SQIVND (reference sequence). Trimming pared 1 base from V and 15 bases from J, leaving 15 bases between. This CDR3 is built from 13 residues. The CDR3 sequence is CASSIAGGVGMFF. The CDR3 DNA is TGTGCCAGTAGTATAGCCGGGGGAGTAGGAATGTTTTTT.

V usage is TRBV5-6 and J usage is TRBJ2-3, with D unclear. The CDR3 runs 11 residues. Between the trimmed V and J ends, which lost 0 bases and 5 bases, there was a span of 1 base. The germline CDR1 and CDR2 sequences are SGHDT and YYEEEE. The CDR3 here is CASSLGDTQYF. Written as DNA, the CDR3 is TGTGCCAGCAGCTTGGGAGATACGCAGTATTTT.